Following are 4 T cell receptor beta chains from one sample sequenced in a study of blood T cell repertoires in COVID-19. Profiled with immunoSEQ multiplex PCR; TCRdb holds only in-frame clones, not every one. The data show about 80,000 clones, roughly four fifths seen once. Sequencing was done on a sample of peripheral blood. These receptors were taken from a man in his fifties or sixties with acute or convalescent COVID-19.

V is TRBV7-9 and J is TRBJ1-3; perhaps TRBD1 as D (6 bases). The CDR3 loop spans 15 amino acids. Trimming shortened V by 2 bases and J by 0 bases, and 8 bases separated the two germline ends. Looked up from germline, CDR1 is SEHNR and CDR2 is FQNEAQ (reference sequence). CDR3 in DNA: TGTGCCAGCAGCTTACAGGGACACTCTGGAAACACCATATATTTT. Protein sequence: CASSLQGHSGNTIYF.

The rearrangement uses TRBV11-2 and TRBJ2-3; 11 bases are a match to TRBD2. The CDR3 runs 15 residues. V was pared by 4 bases and J by 4 bases, with 4 bases of the junction left unmatched. Germline CDR1 reads SGHAT; CDR2 reads FQNNGV. CDR3 nucleotides: TGTGCCAGCAGCTCGGGTAGCGGGGGGGCAGATACGCAGTATTTT. Amino acid sequence: CASSSGSGGADTQYF.

This sequence joins TRBV6-6 and TRBJ1-1; D ambiguous. Germline V CDR1 and CDR2: MNHNY, SVGAGI (reference sequence). The CDR3 loop spans 16 amino acids. V shed 0 bases and J shed 0 bases, with 11 bases lying between them. The CDR3 loop is CASSYSVSTMNTEAFF. The CDR3 nucleotides read TGTGCCAGCAGTTACTCTGTCAGTACCATGAACACTGAAGCTTTCTTT.

This chain links TRBV24-1 with TRBJ1-3; TRBD1 matches 8 bases. Germline-derived CDR1 and CDR2 are KGHDR and SFDVKD. CDR3 length equals 15 residues. The V segment lost 6 bases and the J segment 4 bases; nucleotides outside the gene matches: 7. CDR3 region: CATSPGQDTGNTIYF. Written as DNA, the CDR3 is TGTGCCACCAGTCCGGGACAGGACACGGGAAACACCATATATTTT.